This TCR beta chain came from a study of T cell repertoires in cytomegalovirus infection. On the study more broadly: Both recently identified HLA-C-restricted and well-studied HLA-B-restricted CMV epitopes were used in the study. General study results and limits: Pooled public TCR beta family frequency picked out CMV carriers with the relevant HLA. The study found HLA-C-restricted CMV-specific TCR beta clonotypes dominating the ex vivo response.

MiXCR was run by TCRdb on the reads, yielding one entry per CDR3 protein. The sample has 800,000 to 950,000 distinct CDR3 sequences; 32% are singletons. A few counts support this clonotype. Its antigen remains unidentified. The germline V gene has CDR1 LNHNV and CDR2 YYDKDF (reference sequence). This CDR3 contains 14 residues. Trimming stripped 0 bases from V and 0 bases from J, with 6 bases between. The specimen comprised cultured CD8+ T cells from PBMCs, sampled from culture after CMV antigen stimulation. This chain uses TRBV15 with TRBJ2-7; unclear D gene. The receptor's source is a human donor in good health (CMV status not recorded). Some clones in this sample may be carry-over from other donors' samples. CDR3 bases: TGTGCCACCAGCAGAGATTTCAGCTCCTACGAGCAGTACTTC. It is translated as CATSRDFSSYEQYF.